This TCR beta chain was sequenced for a study of T cell repertoires in ileal Crohn's disease. Study in general: Thiopurines (fewer than 12) or anti-TNF agents (around 19) were given postoperatively to about half. M0 samples are biopsies from inflamed ileum in the resection specimen. Each sample's TCRB immunosequencing used around 500 nanograms of biopsy DNA.

V lost 5 bases to trimming and J lost 3 bases, with 20 bases between them. The germline CDR1 and CDR2 sequences are SGHTA and FQGNSA. The CDR3 has 17 residues. As for time point: inflamed ileum from the surgical specimen. The study, taken as a whole, reports: Every patient over 26.8% clonality showed endoscopic recurrence.

Profiling relied on immunoSEQ multiplex PCR, and the TCRdb table lists in-frame clones only, not all of them. This table holds some 16,000 clones, more than 85% found once. Concerning this clone itself: Antigen unknown.

The source of this sequence is an adult with Crohn's disease. The rearrangement joins TRBV7-2 to TRBJ2-1; tentative D call: TRBD2 (7 bases). Sequencing was done on a sample of ileal tissue. The CDR3 DNA follows: TGTGCCAGCAGCCCCGCGGGGGCGGGGGCATTCTACAATGAGCAGTTCTTC. This codes for CASSPAGAGAFYNEQFF.